The 19 T cell receptor beta chains listed next were all sequenced from one sample in a study of metastatic and nonmetastatic thyroid tumors. TCRdb ran MiXCR on the PCR reads. In the table there are about 89,000 clones, approximately 12% of which are singletons. Thyroid surgery had not been preceded by any treatment in any patient. Material for sequencing was tumor tissue. These receptor sequences come from a female donor with papillary thyroid cancer or a benign thyroid nodule (not recorded which). Some clones in this sample may be carry-over from other donors' samples.

This clone was counted ten times or more. The chain uses TRBV5-1 and TRBJ1-2; D not certain. This CDR3 comprises 14 residues. Deletions cut 0 bases from V and 8 bases from J, with 14 bases between. CDR1 is SGHRS and CDR2 is YFSETQ in the germline V gene. In DNA, the CDR3 is TGCGCCAGCAGCTTGGCGGCCGCCCCTGGAGGCTACACCTTC. Translating it yields CASSLAAAPGGYTF. Full variable domain (missing parts from reference TRBV5-1 and TRBJ1-2): KAGVTQTPRYLIKTRGQQVTLSCSPISGHRSVSWYQQTPGQGLQFLFEYFSETQRNKGNFPGRFSGRQFSNSRSEMNVSTLELGDSALYLCASSLAAAPGGYTFGSGTRLTVV.

This clone was picked up a small number of times. V usage is TRBV9 and J usage is TRBJ2-7, with D hard to call. Germline V CDR1 and CDR2: SGDLS, YYNGEE. This CDR3 comprises 14 residues. V lost 0 bases and J lost 2, with 9 bases in between. CDR3 DNA sequence: TGTGCCAGCAGCGTAGAGGGCCGAGCCTACGAGCAGTACTTC. This translates into CASSVEGRAYEQYF.

The sample holds a few counts of this clone. A read error may explain this, as a much larger clone is one base away. The rearrangement uses TRBV6-2 or TRBV6-3 and TRBJ2-5; 14 nucleotides line up with TRBD2. CDR3 size: 16 residues. J was trimmed by 8 bases and V by 2 bases; bases with no gene match: 7. Germline V CDR1 and CDR2: MNHEY, SVGEGT. The CDR3 DNA follows: TGTGCCAGCAGTTACGGACTAGCGGGAGGTGCTGATACCCAGTACTTC. This codes for CASSYGLAGGADTQYF.

Details on this clone: The junction does not match germline at one end; this may be a read error. J is TRBJ2-3 and V is TRBV11-1, with D unresolved. This CDR3 comprises 17 residues. CDR1 is SGHAT and CDR2 is FQDESV in the germline V gene (reference sequence). The CDR3, as DNA: TGTGCCAGCAGCTTGGCAGATATATTAGACCCCACAGATACGCTGTATTTT. This sequence encodes CASSLADILDPTDTLYF.

This clone was seen many times. The chain couples TRBV30 to TRBJ1-4, with TRBD1 matching over 7 bases. J gave up 0 bases and V 2 bases, and 3 bases lay outside the gene matches. The CDR3 contains 15 residues. Germline V gene sequence: CDR1 GTSNPN, CDR2 SVGIG (reference sequence). The CDR3 sequence is CAWSSGGSTNEKLFF. The CDR3 DNA follows: TGTGCCTGGAGTTCAGGGGGGTCAACTAATGAAAAACTGTTTTTT.

This clone was detected many times. This sequence joins TRBV20-1 and TRBJ2-4; no clear D. CDR1 is DFQATT and CDR2 is SNEGSKA in the germline V gene (reference sequence). Trimming removed 6 bases at V and 0 bases at J, with 12 bases between. The CDR3 is made up of 14 amino acids. The CDR3 bases are TGCAGTGCCCAGACCTTCCTAGCCAAAAACATTCAGTACTTC. Protein: CSAQTFLAKNIQYF.

In its sample, this clone is medium-sized. The V call is TRBV5-5, the J call TRBJ1-2; possibly TRBD1 for D (5 bases). With 2 bases removed from V and 2 bases from J, the gap between germline ends came to 10 bases. Germline CDR1 is SGHKS and CDR2 is YYEKEE (reference sequence). This CDR3 comprises 14 residues. Written as DNA, the CDR3 is TGTGCCAGCAGCTTATCCGACAGAAACTATGGCTACACCTTC. Protein: CASSLSDRNYGYTF.

This clone was counted once. The rearrangement joins TRBV20-1 to TRBJ2-7; D is uncertain. CDR1 DFQATT and CDR2 SNEGSKA come from the germline V gene (reference sequence). V shed 5 bases and J shed 2 bases, with 19 bases lying between them. The CDR3 is made up of 15 amino acids. Here the CDR3 reads CSAPKETRPPYEQYF. The CDR3 coding sequence is TGCAGTGCTCCGAAAGAGACCAGGCCCCCCTACGAGCAGTACTTC.

As to this clone: A much more abundant neighbour one base away suggests this may be a read error. This rearrangement joins TRBV11-3 to TRBJ2-1; D gene uncertain. The CDR3 covers 12 residues. Per the germline V gene, CDR1 is SGHNT and CDR2 is YENEEA. Trimming removed 7 bases at V and 6 bases at J, with 10 bases between. The CDR3 reads CASISGPNEQFF. In DNA form, the CDR3 reads TGTGCCAGCATCTCCGGACCCAATGAGCAGTTCTTC. Together with reference TRBV11-3 and TRBJ2-1, the CDR3 gives the full variable domain: EAGVVQSPRYKIIEKKQPVAFWCNPISGHNTLYWYLQNLGQGPELLIRYENEEAVDDSQLPKDRFSAERLKGVDSTLKIQPAELGDSAVYLCASISGPNEQFFGPGTRLTVL.

Remarks on this clone: A much larger clone lies a single base off, so this may be a read error. The chain carries TRBV28 and TRBJ1-1; D unresolved. Germline V gives CDR1 MDHEN, CDR2 SYDVKM. The CDR3 totals 12 residues. The CDR3, as DNA: TGTGCCAGCAGTTTTAGGCGGCCAGAAGCTCTCTTT. Protein product: CASSFRRPEALF.

This clone has more than one count but fewer than ten. A much larger clone differs by one base, so this may be a read error. This chain joins TRBV2 and TRBJ2-3; the D gene is possibly TRBD2 (5 bases). V was cut by 4 bases and J by 3 bases, with 11 bases left in between. CDR1 and CDR2 from the germline V gene are SNHLY and FYNNEI. The CDR3 runs 14 residues. CDR3 DNA sequence: TGTGCCAGCAGTGGAGAGTCGGGGACAGATACGCAGTATTTT. Translated: CASSGESGTDTQYF. Together with reference TRBV2 and TRBJ2-3, the CDR3 gives the full variable domain: EPEVTQTPSHQVTQMGQEVILRCVPISNHLYFYWYRQILGQKVEFLVSFYNNEISEKSEIFDDQFSVERPDGSNFTLKIRSTKLEDSAMYFCASSGESGTDTQYFGPGTRLTVL.

This clone was seen ten or more times. The chain links TRBV28 to TRBJ2-5; 7 bases line up with TRBD1. This CDR3 comprises 14 residues. V was pared by 4 bases and J by 3 bases, with 5 bases of the junction left unmatched. Germline CDR1 reads MDHEN; CDR2 reads SYDVKM. The CDR3 sequence: CASSYEGGEETQYF. The CDR3 DNA sequence: TGTGCCAGCAGTTATGAAGGGGGCGAAGAGACCCAGTACTTC.

The CDR3 region has the DNA TGTGCCAGCAGCCCCGAACCCAATAGCGGGGCCCGGCCCAATGAGCAGTTCTTC. Protein sequence: CASSPEPNSGARPNEQFF. This rearrangement joins TRBV3-1 to TRBJ2-1; 8 nucleotides agree with TRBD2. Germline lookup yields CDR1 LGHDT and CDR2 YNNKEL (reference sequence). The CDR3 has 18 amino acids. After removal of 4 bases from V and 6 bases from J, the junction contained 17 bases not matched to a gene.

With regard to this clone: Just one base apart from a much larger clone, this may be a read error. V usage is TRBV7-6 and J usage is TRBJ2-5; possible D gene TRBD1, 6 bases. Germline V gene lookup returns CDR1 SGHVS and CDR2 FNYEAQ. The CDR3 runs to 14 residues. V lost 3 bases and J 4 bases, leaving 12 bases between the germline ends. The CDR3 is CASSFQTGRETQYF. The CDR3 bases are TGTGCCAGCAGCTTCCAGACAGGACGAGAGACCCAGTACTTC.

In this sample, this clone turned up many times. This chain connects TRBV11-3 to TRBJ2-5; D may be TRBD1 or TRBD2 (5 bases each). Germline assignment: CDR1 SGHNT and CDR2 YENEEA. The CDR3 runs 14 residues. V was shortened by 5 bases and J by 5 bases, with 15 bases between the two germline ends. The CDR3 region has the DNA TGTGCCAGCAGCGAGGGTGGCGCAGGGGAGACCCAGTACTTC. Encoded protein: CASSEGGAGETQYF.

This clone was seen many times. V gene TRBV19 combines with J gene TRBJ2-1; 10 nucleotides match TRBD2. Trimming took 4 bases from V and 7 from J; bases not matched to a gene: 7. Germline-derived CDR1 and CDR2 are LNHDA and SQIVND (reference sequence). The CDR3 length is 15 residues. CDR3 region: CASSTPGLATNEQFF. For the CDR3, the DNA is TGTGCCAGTAGTACACCGGGACTAGCGACAAATGAGCAGTTCTTC.

With regard to this clone: The junction shows a germline mismatch at one end, possibly a read error. The rearrangement links TRBV9 to TRBJ2-2; weak D call: TRBD2 (5 bases). CDR3 length equals 14 residues. Germline V gives CDR1 SGDLS, CDR2 YYNGEE. The CDR3 sequence: CASSVGGSSGELFF. CDR3 nucleotide sequence: TGTGCCAGTAGCGTAGGAGGTTCCAGCGGGGAGCTGTTTTTT.

At least ten counts were recorded for this clone. The chain links TRBV12-3 or TRBV12-4 to TRBJ1-1; no clear D. This CDR3 is 14 amino acids long. Trimming pared 3 bases from V and 1 base from J, leaving 9 bases between. CDR3 in DNA: TGTGCCAGCAGTTTCGGGTCTTGGAACACTGAAGCTTTCTTT. Protein sequence: CASSFGSWNTEAFF.

Many counts were recorded for this clone. The chain joins TRBV6-2 or TRBV6-3 to TRBJ1-6, with D possibly being TRBD1 (6 bases). The ends were cut back, 6 bases at V and 4 bases at J, with 19 bases in the middle. The CDR3 is 17 residues long. Germline CDR1 reads MNHEY; CDR2 reads SVGEGT. The CDR3 loop reads CASRALIGQSYNSPLHF. CDR3 nucleotide sequence: TGTGCCAGCAGAGCCCTCATCGGACAGTCGTATAATTCACCCCTCCACTTT.